The next 25 T cell receptor beta chains were all read from a single sample in a study of T cells after yellow fever vaccination. TCRdb reanalysed the 5' RACE reads using MiXCR and keeps one entry per CDR3 protein. The sample records a few hundred thousand distinct CDR3 sequences, approximately 4% being singletons. Specimen: PBMCs, collected 15 days after the yellow fever booster vaccination. Receptors were obtained from a man younger than 30 who received the YFV17D yellow fever vaccine.

This clonotype appeared a few times. The chain has TRBV5-1 and TRBJ2-1; possibly TRBD2 for D (6 bases). Germline V gene data show CDR1 as SGHRS and CDR2 as YFSETQ. This CDR3 has 14 amino acids. V dropped 0 bases and J dropped 9 bases, with 13 bases sitting between them. The CDR3 sequence: CASSLARGLSEQFF. In nucleotides, the CDR3 is TGCGCCAGCAGCTTGGCGCGGGGATTGAGTGAGCAGTTCTTC.

The genes are TRBV20-1 and TRBJ2-6; 7 nucleotides line up with TRBD1. Trimming at V came to 6 bases and at J to 0 bases, leaving 14 bases not matched to a gene. Looked up from germline, CDR1 is DFQATT and CDR2 is SNEGSKA (reference sequence). This CDR3 is 18 amino acids long. The CDR3: CSAEGRDRGSSGANVLTF. The CDR3 DNA reads as TGCAGTGCAGAGGGTCGGGACAGAGGTTCCTCTGGGGCCAACGTCCTGACTTTC.

This clonotype was recorded a few times. The chain has TRBV7-2 and TRBJ2-6; D is ambiguous. CDR1 and CDR2 (germline): SGHTA, FQGNSA. Between the trimmed V and J ends, which lost 1 base and 3 bases, there was a span of 7 bases. The CDR3 runs 15 residues. CDR3 sequence reads: CASSLGVFGANVLTF. The CDR3 region has the DNA TGTGCCAGCAGCTTAGGGGTCTTTGGGGCCAACGTCCTGACTTTC.

Many counts were recorded for this clonotype. The V and J genes are TRBV4-3 and TRBJ1-2; D is unclear. Per germline, CDR1 LGHNA and CDR2 YSLEER. CDR3 length: 13 residues. The germline V and J ends were trimmed by 4 bases and 5 bases, with 11 bases remaining between them. CDR3 in amino acids: CASSPLGSYGYTF. CDR3 nucleotides: TGCGCCAGCAGCCCCCTGGGGTCGTATGGCTACACCTTC.

This clonotype was seen more than once but under ten times. The chain joins TRBV5-1 to TRBJ2-7, with D unresolved. The CDR3 consists of 13 residues. Trimming stripped 1 base from V and 2 bases from J, with 7 bases between. Germline CDR1 SGHRS, CDR2 YFSETQ. CDR3: CASSLQSAYEQYF. CDR3 coding DNA: TGCGCCAGCAGCTTGCAGTCAGCCTACGAGCAGTACTTC.

The CDR3 sequence is CASSHWGGPTDTQYF. The CDR3 DNA is TGCGCCAGCAGCCATTGGGGGGGGCCCACAGATACGCAGTATTTT. V is TRBV4-1 and J is TRBJ2-3; TRBD2 is a possible D gene (7 bases). CDR1 is MGHRA and CDR2 is YSYEKL in the germline V gene. V was trimmed by 3 bases and J by 2 bases, leaving 12 bases between them. This CDR3 has 15 amino acids.

This clonotype was seen repeatedly, ten times or more. V and J are TRBV5-1 and TRBJ1-1; D might be TRBD1 (5 bases). The CDR3 spans 14 residues. V lost 5 bases, J lost 0 bases, and 11 bases lay in between. Germline loops: CDR1 SGHRS, CDR2 YFSETQ. The CDR3 bases are TGCGCCAGCAGACAACAGGATTTGAACACTGAAGCTTTCTTT. Translated, it gives CASRQQDLNTEAFF.

This clonotype has only a few counts. The chain is built from TRBV28 and TRBJ1-2; the match to TRBD1 covers 10 bases. The V gene's germline CDR1 is MDHEN and CDR2 SYDVKM. The J segment lost 4 bases and the V segment lost 5 bases, leaving 13 bases of the junction unmatched. The CDR3 contains 17 residues. CDR3 DNA sequence: TGTGCCAGCAGTGTCCCCCTCGGGACAGGGGAGAGCTATGGCTACACCTTC. Residues: CASSVPLGTGESYGYTF.

This clonotype was counted a few times. The chain recombines TRBV5-1 with TRBJ1-2; D perhaps matches TRBD1 (6 bases). Trimming took 0 bases from V and 7 from J, leaving 16 bases between them. Germline V gene sequence: CDR1 SGHRS, CDR2 YFSETQ. The CDR3 has 15 residues. CDR3 coding DNA: TGCGCCAGCAGCTTGGAGAGCACAGGGTACAGTGGCTACACCTTC. This translates into CASSLESTGYSGYTF.

There are many counts of this clonotype. The chain combines TRBV6-5 with TRBJ1-6, with D possibly being TRBD1 (6 bases). The CDR3 is 15 residues long. Trimming took off 5 bases at V and 6 bases at J, with 14 bases between the two ends. Germline V gives CDR1 MNHEY, CDR2 SVGAGI. CDR3 amino acids: CASSPSRGRNSPLHF. The CDR3 region has the DNA TGTGCCAGCAGTCCGAGCAGGGGACGTAATTCACCCCTCCACTTT.

This clonotype has ten or more counts. The chain recombines TRBV20-1 with TRBJ1-1; D not resolved. From germline, CDR1 is DFQATT and CDR2 SNEGSKA (reference sequence). V dropped 5 bases and J dropped 6 bases, with 16 bases sitting between them. The CDR3 has 13 residues. The CDR3 reads CSAPPAGYAEAFF. The DNA of the CDR3 is TGCAGTGCTCCACCTGCGGGGTACGCTGAAGCTTTCTTT.

This clonotype appeared many times. The CDR3 sequence: CASSLSSTNEKLFF. In DNA form, the CDR3 reads TGTGCCAGCAGCTTATCTTCAACTAATGAAAAACTGTTTTTT. The chain carries TRBV7-2 and TRBJ1-4; unclear D gene. Germline CDR1 is SGHTA and CDR2 is FQGNSA. This CDR3 has 14 residues. Trimming shortened V by 2 bases and J by 0 bases, and 4 bases separated the two germline ends.

The rearrangement uses TRBV30 and TRBJ1-2; D gene unclear. V lost 1 base, J lost 4 bases, and 4 bases lay in between. The CDR3 runs to 11 residues. Germline V gene sequence: CDR1 GTSNPN, CDR2 SVGIG (reference sequence). The CDR3 loop reads CAWSALYGYTF. CDR3 nucleotide sequence: TGTGCCTGGAGTGCACTCTATGGCTACACCTTC.

This chain links TRBV20-1 with TRBJ1-5; 11 nucleotides align to TRBD1. After removal of 5 bases from V and 4 bases from J, the junction contained 13 bases not matched to a gene. The length of the CDR3 is 17 residues. The germline V gene has CDR1 DFQATT and CDR2 SNEGSKA (reference sequence). For the CDR3, the DNA is TGCAGTGCTCCCAGGGGGGGACAGGGGGATTATAATCAGCCCCAGCATTTT. Residues: CSAPRGGQGDYNQPQHF.

This clonotype has ten or more counts. The chain combines TRBV3-1 with TRBJ2-7; perhaps TRBD1 as D (5 bases). V was shortened by 7 bases and J by 0 bases, with 13 bases between the two germline ends. CDR3 size: 14 residues. Germline assignment: CDR1 LGHDT and CDR2 YNNKEL (reference sequence). As DNA, the CDR3 is TGTGCCAGCAAAGACAGATTCTCCTCCTACGAGCAGTACTTC. This codes for CASKDRFSSYEQYF.

The rearrangement uses TRBV6-1 and TRBJ2-7, with D possibly being TRBD1 or TRBD2 (5 bases each). Trimming took 6 bases from V and 0 from J, leaving 9 bases between them. The CDR3 spans 13 residues. Germline V lookup: CDR1 MNHNS, CDR2 SASEGT. Here the CDR3 DNA reads TGTGCCAGCAGAGCAGGGAGCTCCTACGAGCAGTACGTC. It translates to CASRAGSSYEQYV.

This clonotype was observed at least ten times. This chain joins TRBV7-3 and TRBJ2-3; D possibly corresponds to TRBD1 (5 bases). V gave up 5 bases and J gave up 2 bases, with 8 bases separating them. This CDR3 is 13 amino acids long. The germline CDR1 and CDR2 sequences are SGHTA and FQGTGA. For the CDR3, the DNA is TGTGCCAGCAGCCCGGACAACACAGATACGCAGTATTTT. Encoded protein: CASSPDNTDTQYF.

This clonotype was counted only a few times. This chain links TRBV27 with TRBJ1-1; perhaps TRBD1 as D (6 bases). The CDR3 totals 14 residues. The germline gives CDR1 MNHEY, CDR2 SMNVEV (reference sequence). V gave up 5 bases and J gave up 3 bases, with 13 bases separating them. The CDR3: CASSPLQGHTEAFF. As DNA, the CDR3 is TGTGCCAGCAGTCCGTTACAGGGTCACACTGAAGCTTTCTTT.

This clonotype was recorded a few times. The chain recombines TRBV6-1 with TRBJ2-7; TRBD1 matches at 10 bases. CDR3 length equals 15 residues. Germline V gene lookup returns CDR1 MNHNS and CDR2 SASEGT. The V and J ends lost 3 bases and 2 bases, in that order; junction bases with no gene match: 4. The CDR3 coding sequence is TGTGCCAGCAGTGACCCCGGGACAGGGGCCTACGAGCAGTACGTC. Its protein is CASSDPGTGAYEQYV.

There are many counts of this clonotype. This chain joins TRBV27 and TRBJ1-2, with D possibly matching TRBD1 (6 bases). Trimming took off 3 bases at V and 8 bases at J, with 22 bases between the two ends. The CDR3 has 16 residues. The V gene's germline CDR1 is MNHEY and CDR2 SMNVEV (reference sequence). CDR3 in amino acids: CASSLNGERGGGGYTF. Written as DNA, the CDR3 is TGTGCCAGCAGTTTGAACGGCGAGCGGGGGGGCGGAGGCTACACCTTC.

Many counts were recorded for this clonotype. The chain carries TRBV7-2 and TRBJ2-7; D perhaps matches TRBD2 (7 bases). The CDR3 runs 19 residues. Per the germline V gene, CDR1 is SGHTA and CDR2 is FQGNSA. V dropped 5 bases and J dropped 2 bases, with 28 bases sitting between them. The CDR3 sequence is CASSDLTSPRGALAYEQYF. CDR3 nucleotide sequence: TGTGCCAGCAGCGATCTTACCTCCCCCCGGGGGGCCCTAGCCTACGAGCAGTACTTC.

This clonotype was picked up many times. The CDR3 sequence is CASTPPNTGELFF. Here the CDR3 DNA reads TGTGCCAGCACCCCGCCGAACACCGGGGAGCTGTTTTTT. The chain recombines TRBV28 with TRBJ2-2; D is unclear. Germline loops: CDR1 MDHEN, CDR2 SYDVKM. Trimming pared 7 bases from V and 0 bases from J, leaving 6 bases between. The CDR3 is 13 residues long.

The chain couples TRBV18 to TRBJ2-3, with 7 nucleotides matching TRBD1. V trimming: 2 bases; J trimming: 4 bases; junction bases outside the gene matches: 12. The CDR3 totals 17 residues. CDR1 and CDR2 from the germline V gene are KGHSH and LQKENI. DNA of the CDR3: TGTGCCAGCTCACCATACGAACCGGGACAGAGGGCAGATACGCAGTATTTT. Translating gives CASSPYEPGQRADTQYF.

This clonotype was recorded a few times. V usage is TRBV20-1 and J usage is TRBJ2-2; D may correspond to TRBD1 or TRBD2 (9 bases each). The CDR3 consists of 20 residues. Germline lookup yields CDR1 DFQATT and CDR2 SNEGSKA (reference sequence). V was trimmed by 0 bases and J by 6 bases, leaving 29 bases between them. The CDR3 loop is CSARDLSGQGSLAGAGELFF. The CDR3 region has the DNA TGCAGTGCTAGAGATCTCTCGGGACAGGGCTCCTTAGCGGGGGCCGGGGAGCTGTTTTTT.

This clonotype has a count of ten or more. The chain recombines TRBV9 with TRBJ2-3, with D possibly TRBD2 on 6 matching bases. Germline-derived CDR1 and CDR2 are SGDLS and YYNGEE. The length of the CDR3 is 18 residues. Trimming left V 3 bases short and J 5 bases short, with 25 bases between. CDR3 DNA: TGTGCCAGCAGCGGCCTCCCTGGACTAAAAATGCCGGGAGATACGCAGTATTTT. It codes for CASSGLPGLKMPGDTQYF.